This passage covers 28 T cell receptor beta chains from one sample sequenced in a study of T cells in Graves' hyperthyroidism and ophthalmopathy. TCR beta CDR3 region amplification was performed from RNA transcripts. In the first-round RT-PCR of the TCR CDR3, the HTBI primer set was used. TCRdb reanalysed the multiplex PCR reads using MiXCR and keeps one entry per CDR3 protein. Of 500,000 or so distinct CDR3 sequences in the sample, roughly a sixth were seen once. The sample was blood. These receptors originate from a woman in her 30s with Graves' ophthalmopathy.

The table lists this clonotype with a few counts. The rearrangement joins TRBV5-6 to TRBJ1-2; unclear D gene. V shed 1 base and J shed 6 bases, with 10 bases lying between them. CDR1 and CDR2 from the germline V gene are SGHDT and YYEEEE. This CDR3 is built from 13 residues. This CDR3 is CASSLMASDGYTF. The CDR3 region has the DNA TGTGCCAGCAGCTTGATGGCTTCGGATGGCTACACCTTC.

This clonotype was counted ten times or more. The rearrangement uses TRBV28 and TRBJ2-7; 9 nucleotides agree with TRBD1. The CDR3 extends over 15 amino acids. Germline CDR1 is MDHEN and CDR2 is SYDVKM. J gave up 1 base and V 5 bases, and 6 bases lay outside the gene matches. Here the CDR3 reads CASSTVQGASYEQYF. CDR3 DNA sequence: TGTGCCAGCAGTACGGTACAGGGGGCTTCCTACGAGCAGTACTTC.

This clonotype occurred many times. This chain connects TRBV7-2 to TRBJ2-3, with 8 bases lining up with TRBD2. In germline, CDR1 is SGHTA, CDR2 FQGNSA. CDR3 length: 14 residues. Trimming cost V 2 bases and J 5 bases; bases outside gene matches: 3. CDR3 amino acids: CASSLRGGIDTQYF. The CDR3 DNA reads TGTGCCAGCAGCTTACGGGGGGGGATAGATACGCAGTATTTT.

The J gene is TRBJ2-7, the V gene TRBV20-1; 11 nucleotides line up with TRBD1. The length of the CDR3 is 14 residues. The J segment lost 3 bases and the V segment lost 6 bases, leaving 7 bases of the junction unmatched. Germline assignment: CDR1 DFQATT and CDR2 SNEGSKA (reference sequence). CDR3 nucleotides: TGCAGTGCAAACCGGGACAGGGGGTTCTACGAGCAGTACTTC. It encodes CSANRDRGFYEQYF.

This clonotype has only a few counts. This chain connects TRBV4-3 to TRBJ2-7, with 7 bases lining up with TRBD1. The germline V gene has CDR1 LGHNA and CDR2 YSLEER. J gave up 2 bases and V 1 base, and 5 bases lay outside the gene matches. The CDR3 sequence is 15 residues long. In nucleotides, the CDR3 is TGCGCCAGCAGCCAAGGGACAGGCAATCCCTACGAGCAGTACTTC. As protein: CASSQGTGNPYEQYF.

V and J are TRBV9 and TRBJ2-7, with a weak D call TRBD2 (6 bases). Germline-derived CDR1 and CDR2 are SGDLS and YYNGEE. The CDR3 consists of 12 residues. The ends were cut back, 4 bases at V and 6 bases at J, with 11 bases in the middle. The CDR3 loop reads CASSPEGSEQYF. The CDR3 nucleotides are TGTGCCAGCAGCCCGGAGGGGAGCGAGCAGTACTTC.

This clonotype was found a few times. The V call is TRBV6-5, the J call TRBJ1-4; unclear D gene. Looked up from germline, CDR1 is MNHEY and CDR2 is SVGAGI. Trimming pared 2 bases from V and 10 bases from J, leaving 11 bases between. This CDR3 has 13 residues. The CDR3 DNA is TGTGCCAGCAGTTACGAGAGTCGAAGAAAACTGTTTTTT. It is translated as CASSYESRRKLFF.

This clonotype was detected ten times or more. J is TRBJ1-5 and V is TRBV7-9; D gene ambiguous. Germline V gene data show CDR1 as SEHNR and CDR2 as FQNEAQ (reference sequence). Trimming took off 5 bases at V and 4 bases at J, with 9 bases between the two ends. The CDR3 has 13 amino acids. Here the CDR3 reads CASSEGLNQPQHF. CDR3 coding DNA: TGTGCCAGCAGCGAAGGGCTGAATCAGCCCCAGCATTTT.

This clonotype has at least ten counts. The chain is built from TRBV6-5 and TRBJ2-5, with 8 bases identical to TRBD1. V shed 0 bases and J 13 bases; nucleotides not matched to a gene: 22. Per the germline V gene, CDR1 is MNHEY and CDR2 is SVGAGI. The CDR3 has 18 residues. The CDR3 protein is CASSYSMGQARGGEGRYF. CDR3 nucleotide sequence: TGTGCCAGCAGTTACTCGATGGGACAGGCCCGGGGCGGGGAAGGACGGTACTTC.

V usage is TRBV4-3 and J usage is TRBJ1-2; D is undetermined. Germline-derived CDR1 and CDR2 are LGHNA and YSLEER. V lost 0 bases to trimming and J lost 1 base, with 6 bases between them. The CDR3 runs 14 residues. In DNA, the CDR3 is TGCGCCAGCAGCCAAGATAAGAATAACTATGGCTACACCTTC. Protein product: CASSQDKNNYGYTF.

The sample holds a few counts of this clonotype. The V and J genes are TRBV10-1 and TRBJ2-2; the D gene is possibly TRBD1 (6 bases). CDR1 WNHNN and CDR2 SYGVQD come from the germline V gene (reference sequence). This CDR3 is 16 amino acids long. V was cut by 5 bases and J by 2 bases, with 15 bases left in between. CDR3 in amino acids: CASSRSGQLNTGELFF. The DNA for the CDR3 is TGCGCCAGCAGTCGTTCGGGACAACTAAACACCGGGGAGCTGTTTTTT.

This clonotype was observed at least ten times. The chain has TRBV20-1 and TRBJ2-1; 7 bases agree with TRBD2. The CDR3 has 15 residues. CDR1 DFQATT and CDR2 SNEGSKA come from the germline V gene (reference sequence). With V trimmed by 0 bases and J by 4 bases, 6 bases remained unmatched. The CDR3 protein is CSARDSGLPYNEQFF. CDR3 DNA: TGCAGTGCTAGAGATTCGGGACTACCTTACAATGAGCAGTTCTTC.

This clonotype was found many times. V usage is TRBV3-1 and J usage is TRBJ2-6, with D possibly called TRBD1 or TRBD2 (5 bases each). Trimming left V 4 bases short and J 0 bases short, with 10 bases between. The length of the CDR3 is 16 residues. Germline loops: CDR1 LGHDT, CDR2 YNNKEL (reference sequence). The CDR3 region is CASSPGPSSGANVLTF. CDR3 nucleotide sequence: TGTGCCAGCAGCCCGGGACCGAGCTCTGGGGCCAACGTCCTGACTTTC.

This clonotype showed up many times. CDR3 in amino acids: CASSWASGARYEQYF. CDR3 sequence (DNA): TGTGCCAGCAGCTGGGCTAGCGGGGCCCGGTACGAGCAGTACTTC. V usage is TRBV11-2 and J usage is TRBJ2-7, with 9 positions matching TRBD2. The CDR3 runs to 15 residues. The germline V gene has CDR1 SGHAT and CDR2 FQNNGV. Losses at the gene ends were 4 bases for V and 4 bases for J; bases not matched to a gene: 8.

This clonotype was recorded a few times. This chain joins TRBV6-6 and TRBJ1-2; D is undetermined. This CDR3 contains 11 residues. The V gene lost 2 bases and the J gene lost 4 bases, with 2 bases spanning the gap. CDR1 is MNHNY, CDR2 SVGAGI, per germline (reference sequence). CDR3 sequence reads: CASSYTYGYTF. In DNA form, the CDR3 reads TGTGCCAGCAGTTACACCTATGGCTACACCTTC.

The J gene is TRBJ2-5, the V gene TRBV28, with 8 bases fitting TRBD1. V lost 3 bases, J lost 5 bases, and 8 bases stayed unmatched. The CDR3 runs to 15 residues. CDR1 is MDHEN and CDR2 is SYDVKM in the germline V gene. The DNA of the CDR3 is TGTGCCAGCAGTTTGTGGCAGGGGGCAGGGGAGACCCAGTACTTC. Amino acids: CASSLWQGAGETQYF.

This clonotype was detected many times. This chain uses TRBV7-8 with TRBJ2-3; possible D gene TRBD2, 5 bases. The CDR3 covers 16 residues. With 4 bases removed from V and 0 bases from J, the gap between germline ends came to 14 bases. Germline V gene sequence: CDR1 SGHVS, CDR2 FQNEAQ. As DNA, the CDR3 is TGTGCCAGCAGCTCGATTCTGAGGACTAGCACAGATACGCAGTATTTT. Protein sequence: CASSSILRTSTDTQYF.

This clonotype was observed a handful of times. J is TRBJ2-5 and V is TRBV7-3; a possible D gene is TRBD1 (5 bases). The germline V and J ends were trimmed by 4 bases and 5 bases, with 17 bases remaining between them. Germline V lookup: CDR1 SGHTA, CDR2 FQGTGA. This CDR3 contains 15 residues. The CDR3 loop reads CASSSDHDSFETQYF. The CDR3 nucleotides are TGTGCCAGCAGCTCCGACCATGACAGTTTTGAGACCCAGTACTTC. The full variable domain, its missing parts supplied by reference TRBV7-3 and TRBJ2-5, is GAGVSQTPSNKVTEKGKYVELRCDPISGHTALYWYRQSLGQGPEFLIYFQGTGAADDSGLPNDRFFAVRPEGSVSTLKIQRTERGDSAVYLCASSSDHDSFETQYFGPGTRLLVL.

This clonotype was seen at least ten times. This chain joins TRBV29-1 and TRBJ1-2; D is unresolved. With 4 bases removed from V and 4 bases from J, the gap between germline ends came to 7 bases. The CDR3 loop spans 11 amino acids. The V gene's germline CDR1 is SQVTM and CDR2 ANQGSEA. DNA for the CDR3: TGCAGCGTTGGTTACAGCTATGGCTACACCTTC. Residues: CSVGYSYGYTF.

This clonotype came up a few times. The rearrangement joins TRBV19 to TRBJ1-5; 8 nucleotides align to TRBD1. Germline CDR1 is LNHDA and CDR2 is SQIVND (reference sequence). Trimming at V came to 7 bases and at J to 5 bases, leaving 13 bases not matched to a gene. This CDR3 region has 16 residues. The CDR3 spells CASTAPGTGSYQPQHF. CDR3 in DNA: TGTGCCAGTACCGCCCCCGGGACAGGTTCCTATCAGCCCCAGCATTTT.

This clonotype was recorded only once. CDR3 DNA: TGTGCCAGCAGCGTAGAGGGCGTCACCGGGGAGCTGTTTTTT. Translated: CASSVEGVTGELFF. The J gene is TRBJ2-2, the V gene TRBV9, with no clear D. V lost 0 bases and J lost 4, with 7 bases in between. The CDR3 has 14 amino acids. In germline, CDR1 is SGDLS, CDR2 YYNGEE. Using reference TRBV9 and TRBJ2-2 for the parts outside the CDR3, the full variable domain is DSGVTQTPKHLITATGQRVTLRCSPRSGDLSVYWYQQSLDQGLQFLIQYYNGEERAKGNILERFSAQQFPDLHSELNLSSLELGDSALYFCASSVEGVTGELFFGEGSRLTVL.

V usage is TRBV11-2 and J usage is TRBJ1-1; tentatively, D is TRBD1 (6 bases). This CDR3 spans 14 amino acids. CDR1 and CDR2 from the germline V gene are SGHAT and FQNNGV. The V gene lost 1 base and the J gene lost 8 bases, with 14 bases spanning the gap. The CDR3 DNA reads as TGTGCCAGCAGCTTAGGGGTCGGGCAGGGGGAAGCTTTCTTT. Translated: CASSLGVGQGEAFF.

This clonotype was observed at least ten times. The CDR3: CASSEGLNTEAFF. The CDR3 DNA is TGTGCCAGCAGTGAAGGGTTGAACACTGAAGCTTTCTTT. This chain links TRBV12-3 or TRBV12-4 with TRBJ1-1; no definite D call. V dropped 5 bases and J dropped 0 bases, with 7 bases sitting between them. The CDR3 is made up of 13 amino acids.

This clonotype was detected only a few times. The J gene is TRBJ1-1, the V gene TRBV6-1; no clear D gene. V lost 7 bases, J lost 3 bases, and 9 bases lay in between. Germline V gives CDR1 MNHNS, CDR2 SASEGT. This CDR3 comprises 12 residues. CDR3 amino acids: CASIDGYTEAFF. In DNA form, the CDR3 reads TGTGCCAGCATTGACGGATACACTGAAGCTTTCTTT.

This chain links TRBV12-5 with TRBJ1-2; TRBD1 aligns across 9 bases. Trimming cost V 5 bases and J 2 bases; bases outside gene matches: 6. This CDR3 has 15 residues. The V gene's germline CDR1 is LGHNT and CDR2 FRNRAP. This CDR3 reads CASGPSGTGNYGYTF. The CDR3 region has the DNA TGTGCTAGTGGTCCCTCCGGGACAGGGAACTATGGCTACACCTTC. Looking up the rest from reference TRBV12-5 and TRBJ1-2 gives the full variable domain: DARVTQTPRHKVTEMGQEVTMRCQPILGHNTVFWYRQTMMQGLELLAYFRNRAPLDDSGMPKDRFSAEMPDATLATLKIQPSEPRDSAVYFCASGPSGTGNYGYTFGSGTRLTVV.

This clonotype came up a few times. J is TRBJ2-7 and V is TRBV5-1; perhaps TRBD2 as D (6 bases). Trimming shortened V by 1 base and J by 6 bases, and 26 bases separated the two germline ends. Looked up from germline, CDR1 is SGHRS and CDR2 is YFSETQ. The CDR3 totals 18 residues. CDR3 in DNA: TGCGCCAGCAGCTTGTATAGTTCGGCTAACGGGAGACTCCGCGAGCAGTACTTC. Its protein product is CASSLYSSANGRLREQYF.

This clonotype was found many times. Compared with germline, one end of the junction differs, possibly owing to a read error. The chain's CDR3 is CAGSGAVRDEQYF. The CDR3 DNA follows: TGTGCCGGCAGCGGGGCGGTACGGGACGAGCAGTACTTC. The chain combines TRBV5-5 with TRBJ2-7; TRBD2 agrees at 7 bases. The CDR3 consists of 13 residues. The V gene's germline CDR1 is SGHKS and CDR2 YYEKEE (reference sequence).

Many counts were recorded for this clonotype. One end of the junction varies from germline; a read error may be responsible. This rearrangement joins TRBV5-1 to TRBJ1-1, with D hard to call. The germline V gene encodes CDR1 SGHRS and CDR2 YFSETQ. The CDR3 sequence is 13 residues long. CDR3 protein: CASSLRLNTEAFF. The CDR3 nucleotides are TGTGCCAGCAGTTTACGGCTGAACACTGAAGCTTTCTTT.